This T cell receptor (beta chain) was identified in a study of CD8 T cells in ankylosing spondylitis. There are 17 residues in the CDR3. Germline V gene data show CDR1 as LNHNV and CDR2 as YYDKDF (reference sequence). V was clipped by 0 bases and J by 8 bases, with 20 bases between them. Study-wide points: Made up of 7 to 9 highly homologous variants, a TCR beta motif appeared characteristic of ankylosing spondylitis blood.

Preparation of TCR beta libraries was done by quantitative 5'-RACE with molecular barcodes. TCRdb re-called the 5' RACE reads with MiXCR, one entry per CDR3 protein. The repertoire holds around 180,000 distinct CDR3 sequences, with roughly 13% as singletons. This clonotype has a handful of counts. Its specificity is unknown. What was sequenced was blood, either unsorted or a sorted T cell fraction (not recorded which). This clonotype was sampled from a female donor with ankylosing spondylitis or in good health (not recorded which). This rearrangement joins TRBV15 to TRBJ1-5; tentative D call: TRBD1 (5 bases). CDR3 coding DNA: TGTGCCACCAGCAGAGATAAAATTCGCAGGGAGCTGGAGCCCCAGCATTTT. Protein: CATSRDKIRRELEPQHF.